These 16 T cell receptor beta chains were all obtained from the same sample, sequenced in a study of cytomegalovirus exposure and HLA in healthy donors. PCR primers comprised 60 Vbeta and 13 Jbeta primers. The repertoire was sequenced with immunoSEQ multiplex PCR; TCRdb's copy has only in-frame clones and lacks some. This sample carries around 90,000 clones, over 60% of them seen once, and the ten largest clones take 5.5% to 6%. Sequenced material: PBMCs. Receptors originate from a boy between 10 and 17 years old in good health and CMV-seropositive.

The J gene is TRBJ2-2, the V gene TRBV7-9; tentatively, D is TRBD1 (6 bases). This CDR3 is 16 amino acids long. Trimming removed 3 bases at V and 1 base at J, with 12 bases between. The germline CDR1 and CDR2 sequences are SEHNR and FQNEAQ (reference sequence). The CDR3 nucleotides are TGTGCCAGCAGCTTGCAGGGGCTTAGGAACACCGGGGAGCTGTTTTTT. As protein: CASSLQGLRNTGELFF.

This chain joins TRBV11-2 and TRBJ1-5; D remains ambiguous. Trimming removed 5 bases from V and 6 bases from J, with 23 bases in between. This CDR3 has 17 residues. CDR1 SGHAT and CDR2 FQNNGV come from the germline V gene. The CDR3 region has the DNA TGTGCCAGCAGCCCCCCTGTGGTCAGCGGACGATGTCAGCCCCAGCATTTT. As protein: CASSPPVVSGRCQPQHF. Full variable domain (remainder filled in from reference TRBV11-2 and TRBJ1-5): EAGVAQSPRYKIIEKRQSVAFWCNPISGHATLYWYQQILGQGPKLLIQFQNNGVVDDSQLPKDRFSAERLKGVDSTLKIQPAKLEDSAVYLCASSPPVVSGRCQPQHFGDGTRLSIL.

The genes are TRBV19 and TRBJ2-3, with 8 positions matching TRBD1. Germline CDR1 and CDR2: LNHDA and SQIVND (reference sequence). The trim removed 4 bases at V and 1 base at J, leaving 10 bases unmatched. This CDR3 has 17 residues. Here the CDR3 reads CASSTLASGQGTDTQYF. CDR3 coding DNA: TGTGCCAGTAGTACCCTCGCATCGGGACAGGGCACAGATACGCAGTATTTT.

This chain connects TRBV29-1 to TRBJ2-1, with 11 bases matching TRBD2. The CDR3 spans 15 residues. V gave up 6 bases and J gave up 4 bases; unmatched junction bases: 8. Germline lookup yields CDR1 SQVTM and CDR2 ANQGSEA. The CDR3: CSVARSGGVYNEQFF. CDR3 nucleotide sequence: TGCAGCGTCGCCCGTAGCGGGGGGGTATACAATGAGCAGTTCTTC.

This chain connects TRBV4-2 to TRBJ2-1; D may be TRBD2 (5 bases). CDR1 LGHNA and CDR2 YNFKEQ come from the germline V gene. With 2 bases removed from V and 4 bases from J, the gap between germline ends came to 15 bases. This CDR3 contains 16 residues. The CDR3 DNA sequence: TGTGCCAGCAGCCAACCCGGGATCTACTTTTACAATGAGCAGTTCTTC. This gives the protein CASSQPGIYFYNEQFF.

V usage is TRBV5-1 and J usage is TRBJ1-4, with a weak D call TRBD1 (5 bases). Per germline, CDR1 SGHRS and CDR2 YFSETQ. V dropped 0 bases and J dropped 8 bases, with 11 bases sitting between them. This CDR3 is built from 14 residues. The CDR3 sequence is CASSLAGAGEKLFF. The CDR3 DNA is TGCGCCAGCAGCTTGGCTGGGGCCGGCGAAAAACTGTTTTTT.

The V and J genes are TRBV2 and TRBJ2-3; TRBD2 agrees at 9 bases. V shed 6 bases and J 5 bases; nucleotides not matched to a gene: 18. The CDR3 is 18 amino acids. Germline V CDR1 and CDR2: SNHLY, FYNNEI. DNA of the CDR3: TGTGCCAGCAGGTACTCCCGTGATCTAGCGGGGTCTGAAGATACGCAGTATTTT. Amino acid sequence: CASRYSRDLAGSEDTQYF.

The chain couples TRBV27 to TRBJ1-1; D perhaps matches TRBD1 (5 bases). CDR1 is MNHEY and CDR2 is SMNVEV in the germline V gene (reference sequence). This CDR3 is 12 amino acids long. The V gene lost 5 bases and the J gene lost 7 bases, with 11 bases spanning the gap. The CDR3 loop is CASSVQGGEAFF. The CDR3 bases are TGTGCCAGCAGTGTTCAGGGAGGTGAAGCTTTCTTT.

The chain combines TRBV9 with TRBJ2-1; 13 nucleotides match TRBD2. After removal of 0 bases from V and 7 bases from J, the junction contained 7 bases not matched to a gene. The CDR3 has 17 residues. Germline V gene sequence: CDR1 SGDLS, CDR2 YYNGEE. This CDR3 reads CASSVVSQTSGRNEQFF. Written as DNA, the CDR3 is TGTGCCAGCAGCGTAGTGTCCCAGACTAGCGGGAGGAATGAGCAGTTCTTC.

This clone has more than one count but fewer than ten. V and J are TRBV5-4 and TRBJ1-1; D possibly corresponds to TRBD1 (5 bases). Germline V gene lookup returns CDR1 SGHNT and CDR2 YYREEE (reference sequence). The germline V and J ends were trimmed by 1 base and 3 bases, with 10 bases remaining between them. The CDR3 is 14 residues long. CDR3 in DNA: TGTGCCAGCAGCTTGAGGGGCACCTACACTGAAGCTTTCTTT. Translation: CASSLRGTYTEAFF.

A few counts support this clone. The chain couples TRBV7-6 to TRBJ2-7; D perhaps matches TRBD2 (5 bases). Germline CDR1 and CDR2: SGHVS and FNYEAQ. This CDR3 spans 16 amino acids. Deletions cut 0 bases from V and 1 base from J, with 13 bases between. CDR3 nucleotide sequence: TGTGCCAGCAGCTTAGCCCACAATTCGGGGTCCTACGAGCAGTACTTC. It encodes CASSLAHNSGSYEQYF.

The chain recombines TRBV9 with TRBJ2-1, with 8 bases identical to TRBD2. Trimming at V came to 4 bases and at J to 3 bases, leaving 6 bases not matched to a gene. The germline CDR1 and CDR2 sequences are SGDLS and YYNGEE. CDR3 length: 15 amino acids. CDR3 loop: CASSSSGLDYNEQFF. In nucleotides, the CDR3 is TGTGCCAGCAGCTCCTCGGGACTAGACTACAATGAGCAGTTCTTC.

The chain is built from TRBV19 and TRBJ1-1; the match to TRBD1 covers 11 bases. The ends lost 5 bases at V and 5 bases at J; junction bases unmatched: 4. The CDR3 is 14 amino acids. Germline CDR1 and CDR2: LNHDA and SQIVND (reference sequence). The CDR3 region has the DNA TGTGCCAGTAGTTCGGACAGGGGGCGAACTGAAGCTTTCTTT. This translates into CASSSDRGRTEAFF.

There are a few counts of this clone. The chain has TRBV5-6 and TRBJ2-7; D gene ambiguous. The CDR3 covers 16 residues. V was cut by 3 bases and J by 6 bases, with 22 bases left in between. Germline V gives CDR1 SGHDT, CDR2 YYEEEE. The CDR3 sequence is CASSSAYLVHDSEQYF. CDR3 nucleotide sequence: TGTGCCAGCAGCTCGGCTTACCTAGTACACGATAGCGAGCAGTACTTC.

CDR3 amino acids: CSVEGGQLKNIQYF. The CDR3 bases are TGCAGCGTTGAAGGGGGACAGTTGAAAAACATTCAGTACTTC. V is TRBV29-1 and J is TRBJ2-4; 7 bases line up with TRBD1. V was pared by 1 base and J by 4 bases, with 4 bases of the junction left unmatched. The germline gives CDR1 SQVTM, CDR2 ANQGSEA. This CDR3 region has 14 residues.

This clone was counted between two and nine times. The chain has TRBV6-1 and TRBJ2-6; D gene unclear. Per germline, CDR1 MNHNS and CDR2 SASEGT. V shed 7 bases and J shed 4 bases, with 14 bases lying between them. The CDR3 is 15 amino acids. CDR3 residues: CASTWSAGGANVLTF. The CDR3 DNA sequence: TGTGCCAGCACCTGGAGTGCTGGGGGGGCCAACGTCCTGACTTTC.